Detailed here is one TCR beta chain. Its specificity is unknown. The sample comes from a study of CD8+CD57+ T cells in acquired aplastic anemia. Study information: An average of roughly 3 ug of DNA was obtained from sorted CD4+ and CD8+ cells. Study-level results: No significant patient-versus-control difference appeared in CD8+ Simpson's diversity. Found in both controls and patients were approximately 30 CD8+ CDR3 sequences.

The sequenced patients had an expansion of CD8+CD57+ cells seen by flow cytometry. The cohort consisted entirely of patients having severe acquired aplastic anemia. Researchers used genomic DNA as the template to profile TCR beta VDJ and CDR3. TCRdb ran MiXCR on the reads and lists one entry per CDR3 protein. Of about 180,000 distinct CDR3 sequences in the sample, roughly 43% were seen once. This clonotype originated in a human donor with aplastic anemia. The specimen was sorted CD4+, CD8+, or CD8+CD57+ T cells (not recorded which) from PBMCs.

The chain's CDR3 is CASSFGGAGNEQFF. The DNA for the CDR3 is TGTGCCAGCAGCTTCGGGGGCGCCGGCAATGAGCAGTTCTTC. J is TRBJ2-1 and V is TRBV7-9; either TRBD1 or TRBD2 may fit D (6 bases each). In germline, CDR1 is SEHNR, CDR2 FQNEAQ (reference sequence). V was pared by 3 bases and J by 6 bases, with 12 bases between. The length of the CDR3 is 14 residues.